Each of the 23 T cell receptor beta chains below was sequenced from the same sample in a study of cytomegalovirus exposure and HLA in healthy donors. A multiplex PCR was run with 60 Vbeta primers and 13 Jbeta primers. Assay used: immunoSEQ multiplex PCR; TCRdb lists only in-frame clones, some missing. The table includes approximately 160,000 clones, roughly 84% detected once. Sequencing input: PBMCs. These receptors were taken from a male donor in good health and CMV-seronegative.

The CDR3 coding sequence is TGTGCCAGCAGTGTGGGGAGCGGGAGGGCCGCCGAGCAGTACTTC. Translation gives CASSVGSGRAAEQYF. This rearrangement joins TRBV28 to TRBJ2-7; TRBD2 matches at 10 bases. Germline V lookup: CDR1 MDHEN, CDR2 SYDVKM. The CDR3 consists of 15 residues. The J segment lost 6 bases and the V segment lost 5 bases, leaving 10 bases of the junction unmatched.

The chain employs TRBV12-5 and TRBJ2-1; D is unresolved. There are 12 residues in the CDR3. Trimming removed 6 bases from V and 5 bases from J, with 8 bases in between. The germline V gene encodes CDR1 LGHNT and CDR2 FRNRAP. The CDR3 DNA reads as TGTGCTAGTGGCCGCCGGGACAATGAGCAGTTCTTC. Protein: CASGRRDNEQFF.

J is TRBJ1-1 and V is TRBV6-5; a weak D match, TRBD1 (5 bases). V was clipped by 6 bases and J by 1 base, with 12 bases between them. The V gene's germline CDR1 is MNHEY and CDR2 SVGAGI. The CDR3 is 14 residues long. In nucleotides, the CDR3 is TGTGCCAGCAGGGAGGGGTTAGGGAACACTGAAGCTTTCTTT. Translation gives CASREGLGNTEAFF.

J is TRBJ1-1 and V is TRBV5-4; 8 bases are a match to TRBD1. CDR3 length: 16 amino acids. Germline V CDR1 and CDR2: SGHNT, YYREEE (reference sequence). The trim removed 3 bases at V and 7 bases at J, leaving 14 bases unmatched. In DNA, the CDR3 is TGTGCCAGCAGCTCGACACAGGGGGTACCCCAAAATGAAGCTTTCTTT. Encoded protein: CASSSTQGVPQNEAFF.

The chain couples TRBV6-1 to TRBJ1-2; TRBD1 agrees at 10 bases. CDR3 size: 14 residues. V lost 3 bases, J lost 5 bases, and 3 bases stayed unmatched. Germline V gene lookup returns CDR1 MNHNS and CDR2 SASEGT. The CDR3: CASSDLGQGYGYTF. The CDR3, as DNA: TGTGCCAGCAGTGATCTGGGACAGGGGTATGGCTACACCTTC.

The V call is TRBV6-5, the J call TRBJ2-5; 8 nucleotides agree with TRBD1. Germline CDR1 reads MNHEY; CDR2 reads SVGAGI. The J segment lost 4 bases and the V segment lost 5 bases, leaving 6 bases of the junction unmatched. This CDR3 has 14 residues. The CDR3 is CASSPGQGAETQYF. The CDR3 coding sequence is TGTGCCAGCAGTCCCGGACAGGGTGCAGAGACCCAGTACTTC.

The chain couples TRBV6-5 to TRBJ1-1; tentatively, D is TRBD1 (6 bases). V was pared by 2 bases and J by 1 base, with 14 bases between. Germline CDR1 and CDR2: MNHEY and SVGAGI. The CDR3 has 16 residues. Written as DNA, the CDR3 is TGTGCCAGCAGTTACCGGGGGGCGGGGGGGAACACTGAAGCTTTCTTT. Translated, it gives CASSYRGAGGNTEAFF.

J is TRBJ2-5 and V is TRBV9; 10 nucleotides agree with TRBD1. Germline V gives CDR1 SGDLS, CDR2 YYNGEE. Unmatched junction bases numbered 6, after V lost 3 bases and J lost 4 bases. The CDR3 loop spans 15 amino acids. CDR3 residues: CASSGGQGLGETQYF. CDR3 in DNA: TGTGCCAGCAGCGGGGGACAGGGGTTGGGAGAGACCCAGTACTTC. The variable domain in full, with the rest retrieved from reference TRBV9 and TRBJ2-5, is DSGVTQTPKHLITATGQRVTLRCSPRSGDLSVYWYQQSLDQGLQFLIQYYNGEERAKGNILERFSAQQFPDLHSELNLSSLELGDSALYFCASSGGQGLGETQYFGPGTRLLVL.

CDR3 DNA sequence: TGTGCCTGGAGTGCGGGGGGAACCTACGAGCAGTACTTC. Translation gives CAWSAGGTYEQYF. This rearrangement joins TRBV30 to TRBJ2-7, with 7 bases lining up with TRBD2. CDR1 is GTSNPN and CDR2 is SVGIG in the germline V gene (reference sequence). The junction had 2 bases not matched to a gene; V was cut back by 1 base and J by 2 bases. The CDR3 spans 13 residues.

In its sample, this clone was seen a few times. The chain is built from TRBV29-1 and TRBJ2-1; D is unresolved. The CDR3 loop spans 14 amino acids. Germline CDR1 is SQVTM and CDR2 is ANQGSEA. The V end lost 6 bases, the J end lost 0 bases, and 12 bases lay between the germline ends. The CDR3 region is CSVTSVRSYNEQFF. DNA of the CDR3: TGCAGCGTCACCTCGGTACGCTCCTACAATGAGCAGTTCTTC.

This clone was detected only once. The V gene is TRBV28, the J gene TRBJ2-7; 9 nucleotides align to TRBD2. Losses at the gene ends were 6 bases for V and 2 bases for J; bases not matched to a gene: 11. The germline gives CDR1 MDHEN, CDR2 SYDVKM. CDR3 length equals 16 residues. CDR3 bases: TGTGCCAGCAGGCGATACGGGACTAGCTTAGCCTACGAGCAGTACTTC. Translated: CASRRYGTSLAYEQYF. Based on the CDR3 plus reference TRBV28 and TRBJ2-7, the full variable domain is DVKVTQSSRYLVKRTGEKVFLECVQDMDHENMFWYRQDPGLGLRLIYFSYDVKMKEKGDIPEGYSVSREKKERFSLILESASTNQTSMYLCASRRYGTSLAYEQYFGPGTRLTVT.

The V gene is TRBV6-1, the J gene TRBJ2-1, with D possibly TRBD2 on 7 matching bases. Per germline, CDR1 MNHNS and CDR2 SASEGT. V was cut by 4 bases and J by 5 bases, with 24 bases left in between. This CDR3 region has 18 residues. CDR3 in amino acids: CASSGLAPHRVPHNEQFF. CDR3 bases: TGTGCCAGCAGTGGACTAGCCCCACACAGGGTGCCCCACAATGAGCAGTTCTTC.

The chain is built from TRBV4-3 and TRBJ2-5; D perhaps matches TRBD1 (6 bases). The tail of the sequence fits TRBJ2-7 better, so the J call may be wrong. Per germline, CDR1 LGHNA and CDR2 YSLEER. The CDR3 is 14 amino acids. The CDR3: CASSQVPGEYEQYF. CDR3 DNA sequence: TGCGCCAGCAGCCAAGTGCCAGGGGAGTACGAGCAGTACTTC.

Turning to this clone: A much larger clone differs by one base, so this may be a read error. This chain uses TRBV6-4 with TRBJ2-2; 12 bases line up with TRBD2. CDR3 size: 15 residues. Germline values: CDR1 MRHNA, CDR2 SNTAGT. J was trimmed by 6 bases and V by 3 bases; bases with no gene match: 2. The CDR3: CASSELAGGPGELFF. CDR3 DNA sequence: TGTGCCAGCAGTGAACTAGCGGGAGGTCCCGGGGAGCTGTTTTTT.

The chain links TRBV16 to TRBJ1-2, with 7 nucleotides matching TRBD1. The CDR3 contains 18 residues. Trimming cost V 4 bases and J 0 bases; bases outside gene matches: 14. Germline CDR1 is KGHSY and CDR2 is FQNENV. This CDR3 reads CASSPQNRGSLANYGYTF. In nucleotides, the CDR3 is TGTGCCAGCAGCCCGCAAAACAGGGGCTCCCTAGCTAACTATGGCTACACCTTC.

The chain has TRBV29-1 and TRBJ2-7; D is possibly TRBD2 (5 bases). Trimming took off 0 bases at V and 0 bases at J, with 30 bases between the two ends. The CDR3 totals 21 residues. Per germline, CDR1 SQVTM and CDR2 ANQGSEA. The CDR3 here is CSVEDPKALGRKDWGSYEQYF. The DNA of the CDR3 is TGCAGCGTTGAAGACCCTAAAGCCCTCGGTCGGAAGGACTGGGGCTCCTACGAGCAGTACTTC.

V usage is TRBV4-3 and J usage is TRBJ1-4; no definite D call. Trimming pared 0 bases from V and 4 bases from J, leaving 12 bases between. Germline CDR1 LGHNA, CDR2 YSLEER. The CDR3 is 16 amino acids. The CDR3 bases are TGCGCCAGCAGCCAAGACGTAGCCGGGAATAATGAAAAACTGTTTTTT. Translated: CASSQDVAGNNEKLFF.

The CDR3 region is CASSQLNLGTGTSFIPLHF. The CDR3, as DNA: TGTGCCAGTAGCCAACTGAACCTAGGCACCGGGACAAGTTTCATCCCCCTCCACTTT. This sequence joins TRBV27 and TRBJ1-6; TRBD1 is a possible D gene (6 bases). Trimming pared 9 bases from V and 13 bases from J, leaving 37 bases between. Germline V gene sequence: CDR1 MNHEY, CDR2 SMNVEV (reference sequence). This CDR3 spans 19 amino acids.

The chain uses TRBV6-1 and TRBJ1-1, with 7 bases fitting TRBD1. The CDR3 covers 15 residues. The ends lost 10 bases at V and 2 bases at J; junction bases unmatched: 13. The V gene's germline CDR1 is MNHNS and CDR2 SASEGT. The CDR3 region has the DNA TGTGCCATAAACAGGGAAGGAGGGGGCAACACTGAAGCTTTCTTT. This translates into CAINREGGGNTEAFF.

The gene calls are TRBV9 and TRBJ2-5; TRBD2 is a possible D gene (6 bases). V shed 4 bases and J shed 2 bases, with 12 bases lying between them. CDR1 and CDR2 (germline): SGDLS, YYNGEE. This CDR3 has 14 residues. CDR3 in DNA: TGTGCCAGCAGCCCCGGGGGAGGTCAAGAGACCCAGTACTTC. It translates to CASSPGGGQETQYF.

The V call is TRBV5-1, the J call TRBJ2-1; D may be TRBD2 (6 bases). The V gene's germline CDR1 is SGHRS and CDR2 YFSETQ. The V gene lost 6 bases and the J gene lost 5 bases, with 15 bases spanning the gap. The length of the CDR3 is 14 residues. CDR3 DNA sequence: TGCGCCAGCACATTGGGGACTGCGAACAATGAGCAGTTCTTC. It codes for CASTLGTANNEQFF.

In nucleotides, the CDR3 is TGTGCCAGTAGTAACCCTCGGACAGGAAGACGAATTAACACTGAAGCTTTCTTT. It is translated as CASSNPRTGRRINTEAFF. V gene TRBV19 combines with J gene TRBJ1-1; TRBD1 matches 7 bases. With 4 bases clipped from V and 2 bases from J, the junction kept 16 bases outside the gene matches. The CDR3 has 18 amino acids. The germline gives CDR1 LNHDA, CDR2 SQIVND (reference sequence). Combining the CDR3 with reference TRBV19 and TRBJ1-1 gives the whole variable domain DGGITQSPKYLFRKEGQNVTLSCEQNLNHDAMYWYRQDPGQGLRLIYYSQIVNDFQKGDIAEGYSVSREKKESFPLTVTSAQKNPTAFYLCASSNPRTGRRINTEAFFGQGTRLTVV.

The chain uses TRBV25-1 and TRBJ2-7, with TRBD1 matching 7 bases. CDR3 length equals 15 residues. The germline CDR1 and CDR2 sequences are MGHDK and SYGVNS. The trim removed 3 bases at V and 3 bases at J, leaving 8 bases unmatched. CDR3 sequence: CASSDHRTGNYEQYF. The CDR3 coding sequence is TGTGCCAGCAGTGACCATAGGACAGGTAACTACGAGCAGTACTTC.